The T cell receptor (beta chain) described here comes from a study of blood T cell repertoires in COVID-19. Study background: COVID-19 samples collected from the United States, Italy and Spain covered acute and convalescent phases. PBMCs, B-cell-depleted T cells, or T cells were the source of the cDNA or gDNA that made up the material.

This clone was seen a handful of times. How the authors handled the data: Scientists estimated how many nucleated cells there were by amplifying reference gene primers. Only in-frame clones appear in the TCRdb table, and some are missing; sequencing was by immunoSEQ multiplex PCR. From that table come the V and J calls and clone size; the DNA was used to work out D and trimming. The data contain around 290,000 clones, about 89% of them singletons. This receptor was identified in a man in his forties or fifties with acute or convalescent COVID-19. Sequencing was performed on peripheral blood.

CDR3 region: CAISDPGNTIYF. The CDR3 coding sequence is TGTGCCATCAGTGACCCGGGGAACACCATATATTTT. The chain employs TRBV10-3 and TRBJ1-3; no firm D call. V was pared by 3 bases and J by 7 bases, with 7 bases between. The CDR3 covers 12 residues. The V gene's germline CDR1 is ENHRY and CDR2 SYGVKD.